The entry below gives a single T cell receptor (beta chain) sequence along with its context. This sample is drawn from a study of early T cells in non-severe SARS-CoV-2 infection. The germline V gene encodes CDR1 SGHRS and CDR2 YFSETQ. Trimming removed 5 bases from V and 2 bases from J, with 8 bases in between. The CDR3 consists of 14 residues. Individual cDNA molecules received unique molecular identifiers during library preparation. MiXCR, applied by TCRdb to the 5' RACE reads, yields one record per CDR3 protein. The data contain about 66,000 distinct CDR3 sequences, more than 15% of them singletons.

The source is an adult who was a healthcare worker with PCR-confirmed SARS-CoV-2 infection or an uninfected control (not recorded which). The specimen comprised whole blood, sampled at baseline. The chain is built from TRBV5-1 and TRBJ2-6; D possibly corresponds to TRBD1 (6 bases). DNA for the CDR3: TGCGCCAGCAGGCAGGGGACTGGGGCCAACGTCCTGACTTTC. This gives the protein CASRQGTGANVLTF.